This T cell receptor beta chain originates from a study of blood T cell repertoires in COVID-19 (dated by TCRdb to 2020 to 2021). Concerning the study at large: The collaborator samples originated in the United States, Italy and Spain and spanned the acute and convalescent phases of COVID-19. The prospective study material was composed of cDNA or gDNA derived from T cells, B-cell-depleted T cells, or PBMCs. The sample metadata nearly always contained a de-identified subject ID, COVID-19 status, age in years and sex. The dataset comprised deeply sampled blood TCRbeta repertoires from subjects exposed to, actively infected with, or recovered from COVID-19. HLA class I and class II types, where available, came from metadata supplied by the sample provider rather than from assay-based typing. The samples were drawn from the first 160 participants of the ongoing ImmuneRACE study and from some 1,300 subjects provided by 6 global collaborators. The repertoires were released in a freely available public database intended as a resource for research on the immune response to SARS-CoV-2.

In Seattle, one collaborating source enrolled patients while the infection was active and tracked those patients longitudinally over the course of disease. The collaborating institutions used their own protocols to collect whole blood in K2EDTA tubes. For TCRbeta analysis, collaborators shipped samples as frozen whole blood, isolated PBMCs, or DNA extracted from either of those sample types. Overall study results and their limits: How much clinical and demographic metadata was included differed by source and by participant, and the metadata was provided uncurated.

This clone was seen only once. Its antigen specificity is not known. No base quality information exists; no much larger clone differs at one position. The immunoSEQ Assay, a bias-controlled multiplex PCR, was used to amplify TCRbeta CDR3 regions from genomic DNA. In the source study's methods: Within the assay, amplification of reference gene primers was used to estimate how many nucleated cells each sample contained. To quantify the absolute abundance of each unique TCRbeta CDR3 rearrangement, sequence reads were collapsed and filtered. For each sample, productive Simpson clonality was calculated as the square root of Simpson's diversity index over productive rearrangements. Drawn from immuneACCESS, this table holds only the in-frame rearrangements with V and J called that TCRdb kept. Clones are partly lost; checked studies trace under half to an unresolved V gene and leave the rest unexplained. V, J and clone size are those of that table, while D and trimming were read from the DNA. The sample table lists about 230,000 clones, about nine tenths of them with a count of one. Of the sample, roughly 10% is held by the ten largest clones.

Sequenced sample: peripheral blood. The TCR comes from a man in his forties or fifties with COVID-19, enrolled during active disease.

The DNA sequence follows: TGTGCCAGCAGTTACTCGGGACAGGGGAACACCGGGGAGCTGTTTTTT. This yields the protein CASSYSGQGNTGELFF. Here the chain combines TRBV6-5 and TRBJ2-2, and 9 junction bases match TRBD1. The CDR3 measures 16 amino acids from cysteine to phenylalanine. Kept here is only the CDR3 DNA, which spans 48 bases and is read in frame from base 1. From V the trimming removes 0 bases and from J it removes 1 base, while the gene matches leave 0 bases of the junction unaccounted for. In the germline V gene, CDR1 corresponds to MNHEY and CDR2 to SVGAGI.